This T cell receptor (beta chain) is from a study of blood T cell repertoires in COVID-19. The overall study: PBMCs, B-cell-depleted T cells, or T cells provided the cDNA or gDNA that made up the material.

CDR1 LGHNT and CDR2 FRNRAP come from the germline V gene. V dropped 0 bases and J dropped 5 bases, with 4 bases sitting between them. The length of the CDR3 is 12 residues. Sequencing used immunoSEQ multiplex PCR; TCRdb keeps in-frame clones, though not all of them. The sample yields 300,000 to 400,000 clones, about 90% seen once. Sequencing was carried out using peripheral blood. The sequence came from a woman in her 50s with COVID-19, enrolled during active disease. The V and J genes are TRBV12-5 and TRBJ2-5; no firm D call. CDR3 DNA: TGTGCTAGTGGTTTGGTCCGTGAGACCCAGTACTTC. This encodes CASGLVRETQYF.